One T cell receptor beta chain is described in this entry. The antigen it binds to is not known. Per-nucleotide qualities are absent, and no much larger clonotype sits a single base away. The germline V gene provides CDR1 SGHAT and CDR2 FQNNGV. Trimming at the junction amounts to 8 bases on V and 3 bases on J, and the germline ends lie 13 bases apart. From its cysteine to its phenylalanine, the CDR3 spans 13 amino acids. Of all the DNA, just the CDR3 is kept, 39 bases in frame from base 1. These data originate in a study of response to subunit inactivated influenza vaccine (dated by TCRdb to the late 2010s). Study-level background: To follow how T cells responded to a trivalent subunit inactivated influenza vaccine, the researchers relied on deep quantitative profiling of the T cell receptor repertoire.

The sample's time point, from its label and the paper: approximately 40 days after influenza vaccine administration. Library generation was performed with RT-PCR. Sequencing relied on an Illumina HiSeq 2500. Clones were called with MiXCR by TCRdb after fastp trimmed the public reads at Q25, and only in-frame beta chains were retained. Rows are combined by CDR3 protein, so each entry shows the most common genes and DNA. The sample table holds over 450,000 distinct CDR3 sequences, of which roughly 13% were seen once. In total, the top ten clones hold around 12% of the sample. What the authors observed across the whole study: The authors proposed that each seasonal influenza vaccination may bring in only a limited number of new T cells.

The sequenced sample was PBMCs from blood, obtained roughly 46 days after vaccination. The V and J genes are TRBV11-2 and TRBJ1-2; no D gene can be assigned with confidence. The TCR was taken from a man aged 50-59 years who received an inactivated influenza vaccine. Donor details come from another sample of the same person, matched by shared clones. Read as DNA, the sequence is TGTGCCAGCGGGGAGGGTTTAGACTATGGCTACACCTTC. This sequence encodes CASGEGLDYGYTF. Joined to the reference TRBV11-2 and TRBJ1-2 proteins, this CDR3 gives the full variable domain: EAGVAQSPRYKIIEKRQSVAFWCNPISGHATLYWYQQILGQGPKLLIQFQNNGVVDDSQLPKDRFSAERLKGVDSTLKIQPAKLEDSAVYLCASGEGLDYGYTFGSGTRLTVV.